Following are 22 T cell receptor beta chains from one sample sequenced in a study of human T cells and chemical hapten exposure (dated by TCRdb to the early 2020s). The library was prepared using RACE. Sequencing relied on a NextSeq 500. The public reads were run again by TCRdb, first through fastp at Q25 and then through MiXCR, and only productive beta chains were kept. A single entry per CDR3 protein holds the most common genes and DNA from its merged rows. In this sample the table shows around 250,000 distinct CDR3 sequences, about 9% of which occur a single time. The ten largest clones represent over 2% of the sample. The time point label here, explained by the study, means: pre-sensitization, week 0. Per the publication, the treatment or condition label means: therapeutic diphenylcyclopropenone sensitization with weekly scalp DPC. The material was whole blood, obtained in connection with sensitization to the hapten diphenylcyclopropenone (DPC). The receptors here all came from a woman aged 40 to 50 with alopecia areata. Some clones in this sample may be carry-over from other donors' samples.

A few counts support this clonotype. The rearrangement uses TRBV10-3 and TRBJ2-5, with TRBD2 matching 9 bases. Germline V gives CDR1 ENHRY, CDR2 SYGVKD. The CDR3 has 13 residues. The V gene end was trimmed by 6 bases and the J gene end by 4 bases; junction bases not matched to a gene: 3. DNA of the CDR3: TGTGCCATCAGACTAGCGGGTACAGAGACCCAGTACTTC. Translating it yields CAIRLAGTETQYF.

The chain joins TRBV6-5 to TRBJ2-1, with TRBD2 identical over 14 bases. Germline values: CDR1 MNHEY, CDR2 SVGAGI. Trimming took 6 bases from V and 6 from J; bases not matched to a gene: 10. The CDR3 contains 17 residues. CDR3 sequence (DNA): TGTGCCAGCAGCCATCCGGGACTAGCGGGAGTGGCCAATGAGCAGTTCTTC. Residues: CASSHPGLAGVANEQFF.

This chain uses TRBV6-6 with TRBJ1-2; 9 nucleotides match TRBD1. V dropped 10 bases and J dropped 6; count of bases not matched to a gene: 6. The CDR3 has 12 residues. Germline assignment: CDR1 MNHNY and CDR2 SVGAGI (reference sequence). CDR3 DNA sequence: TGTGCCATAAGGGACAGGGAGGATGGCTACACCTTC. It codes for CAIRDREDGYTF.

The sample holds a few counts of this clonotype. This rearrangement joins TRBV5-1 to TRBJ2-1; 8 nucleotides agree with TRBD2. Germline trimming cut 1 base from V and 7 bases from J; bases unmatched to any gene: 10. This CDR3 comprises 16 residues. Germline V CDR1 and CDR2: SGHRS, YFSETQ. The CDR3 spells CASSLSSGRRGNEQFF. Here the CDR3 DNA reads TGCGCCAGCAGCTTGTCGAGCGGGAGAAGGGGGAATGAGCAGTTCTTC.

The V gene is TRBV4-3, the J gene TRBJ2-4, with D possibly being TRBD1 (6 bases). This CDR3 region has 17 residues. Germline CDR1 is LGHNA and CDR2 is YSLEER. V lost 5 bases and J lost 4, with 21 bases in between. CDR3 coding DNA: TGCGCCAGCAGCTTAGAAGGCACAGGGTCGGCGAAAAACATTCAGTACTTC. Translated: CASSLEGTGSAKNIQYF.

This clonotype has a handful of counts. The chain is built from TRBV5-1 and TRBJ1-2; no definite D call. Germline V gene sequence: CDR1 SGHRS, CDR2 YFSETQ. Between the trimmed V and J ends, which lost 4 bases and 1 base, there was a span of 5 bases. The CDR3 has 12 residues. The CDR3: CASSMDNYGYTF. The CDR3 nucleotides read TGCGCCAGCAGCATGGATAACTATGGCTACACCTTC.

This clonotype was found many times. This chain connects TRBV7-9 to TRBJ1-4; 7 bases align to TRBD1. V lost 3 bases and J lost 8; bases outside the gene matches: 12. The CDR3 consists of 16 residues. Per the germline V gene, CDR1 is SEHNR and CDR2 is FQNEAQ (reference sequence). The CDR3 sequence: CASSFPRQGQGEKLFF. The CDR3 DNA sequence: TGTGCCAGCAGCTTTCCCCGACAGGGCCAGGGGGAAAAACTGTTTTTT.

This clonotype was found a few times. CDR3 nucleotide sequence: TGTGCCAGCAGCCAAGATCCTACTAGCGGGAAAGATACGCAGTATTTT. It translates to CASSQDPTSGKDTQYF. This chain connects TRBV3-1 to TRBJ2-3; 10 nucleotides match TRBD2. CDR3 size: 16 residues. V was clipped by 0 bases and J by 5 bases; unmatched bases: 5. CDR1 and CDR2 (germline): LGHDT, YNNKEL (reference sequence).

This clonotype was recorded a few times. This rearrangement joins TRBV7-3 to TRBJ2-7, with D tentatively TRBD2 (5 bases). This CDR3 spans 16 amino acids. Germline values: CDR1 SGHTA, CDR2 FQGTGA. V lost 3 bases to trimming and J lost 2 bases, with 17 bases between them. In DNA, the CDR3 is TGTGCCAGCAGCTTGGGTTCCGGGCGGAGGCCCTACGAGCAGTACTTC. Translation: CASSLGSGRRPYEQYF.

The table lists this clonotype with many counts. The rearrangement links TRBV4-3 to TRBJ2-7; D remains ambiguous. The germline CDR1 and CDR2 sequences are LGHNA and YSLEER. The CDR3 is made up of 13 amino acids. V lost 0 bases and J 5 bases, leaving 8 bases between the germline ends. CDR3 loop: CASSQDTDHEQYF. In DNA form, the CDR3 reads TGCGCCAGCAGCCAAGACACAGATCACGAGCAGTACTTC.

This clonotype was detected only a few times. The chain combines TRBV10-3 with TRBJ1-1; no reliable D call. CDR1 and CDR2 (germline): ENHRY, SYGVKD. V was pared by 10 bases and J by 5 bases, with 14 bases between. CDR3 length: 12 amino acids. CDR3 sequence reads: CASLSSGTEAFF. For the CDR3, the DNA is TGTGCCAGCTTAAGCTCTGGAACTGAAGCTTTCTTT.

The chain has TRBV5-1 and TRBJ2-5; no clear D. The V gene's germline CDR1 is SGHRS and CDR2 YFSETQ. The V gene lost 4 bases and the J gene lost 0 bases, with 4 bases spanning the gap. There are 12 residues in the CDR3. The CDR3 protein is CASSANQETQYF. CDR3 coding DNA: TGCGCCAGCAGCGCCAACCAAGAGACCCAGTACTTC.

This clonotype was counted at least ten times. This chain links TRBV29-1 with TRBJ2-1; no clear D. The CDR3 has 14 amino acids. V was trimmed by 7 bases and J by 5 bases, leaving 18 bases between them. The germline V gene has CDR1 SQVTM and CDR2 ANQGSEA. The chain's CDR3 is CSAHARLNHNEQFF. The CDR3 nucleotides are TGCAGCGCCCATGCCCGGTTGAATCACAATGAGCAGTTCTTC.

This clonotype appeared a few times. The V gene is TRBV4-1, the J gene TRBJ1-2; TRBD1 agrees at 7 bases. The germline V gene encodes CDR1 MGHRA and CDR2 YSYEKL. The CDR3 length is 17 residues. J gave up 0 bases and V 1 base, and 8 bases lay outside the gene matches. The CDR3 DNA is TGCGCCAGCAGCCAAGTCGCCCTTAGGGGGCCTAACTATGGCTACACCTTC. Protein: CASSQVALRGPNYGYTF.

This clonotype was detected ten times or more. The chain has TRBV6-5 and TRBJ1-6, with D tentatively TRBD1 (6 bases). The V end was cut by 5 bases, the J end by 8 bases, with 13 bases between. Germline CDR1 MNHEY, CDR2 SVGAGI. CDR3 length: 14 amino acids. The CDR3 is CASSKQGSDSPLHF. The CDR3 DNA is TGTGCCAGCAGTAAACAGGGTTCCGATTCACCCCTCCACTTT.

This clonotype was counted ten times or more. The V gene is TRBV29-1, the J gene TRBJ1-1, with no clear D. Trimming removed 5 bases from V and 6 bases from J, with 7 bases in between. The CDR3 loop spans 10 amino acids. CDR1 is SQVTM, CDR2 ANQGSEA, per germline. CDR3: CSVTSPEAFF. The CDR3 DNA follows: TGCAGCGTTACTTCCCCTGAAGCTTTCTTT.

Only a few counts were recorded for this clonotype. The chain carries TRBV7-6 and TRBJ2-7; D is possibly TRBD1 (7 bases). The CDR3 covers 17 residues. The V and J ends lost 5 bases and 0 bases respectively, with 20 bases between them. Germline lookup yields CDR1 SGHVS and CDR2 FNYEAQ. The CDR3 here is CASSPLLDRRGSYEQYF. The CDR3 nucleotides are TGTGCCAGCAGCCCCCTTTTGGACAGGCGGGGCTCCTACGAGCAGTACTTC.

This clonotype was detected only a few times. The V call is TRBV7-8, the J call TRBJ1-1, with D unclear. The germline V and J ends were trimmed by 5 bases and 2 bases, with 6 bases remaining between them. Germline lookup yields CDR1 SGHVS and CDR2 FQNEAQ. The CDR3 runs to 12 residues. The DNA for the CDR3 is TGTGCCAGCAGCCGTGATAACACTGAAGCTTTCTTT. This codes for CASSRDNTEAFF.

The table lists this clonotype with a few counts. The chain is built from TRBV5-5 and TRBJ2-7, with unresolved D. Germline CDR1 reads SGHKS; CDR2 reads YYEKEE (reference sequence). The CDR3 covers 15 residues. The V end lost 4 bases, the J end lost 0 bases, and 14 bases lay between the germline ends. CDR3 nucleotide sequence: TGTGCCAGCAGCATATCCCCCCAGCCCTCCTACGAGCAGTACTTC. This codes for CASSISPQPSYEQYF.

Details on this clonotype: One junction end disagrees with the germline gene, perhaps due to a read error. The chain is built from TRBV20-1 and TRBJ2-5; tentatively, D is TRBD2 (5 bases). Germline V gene lookup returns CDR1 DFQATT and CDR2 SNEGSKA (reference sequence). CDR3 length: 12 amino acids. CDR3 sequence reads: CRARTPQETQYF. The CDR3 coding sequence is TGCAGAGCTAGGACTCCCCAAGAGACCCAGTACTTC.

The chain carries TRBV6-1 and TRBJ1-1; no clear D. Trimming cost V 8 bases and J 1 base, with 11 bases left between them. The CDR3 sequence is 13 residues long. Germline V gene sequence: CDR1 MNHNS, CDR2 SASEGT. The DNA for the CDR3 is TGTGCCAGCGCAACCGGGGAGAACACTGAAGCTTTCTTT. Its translation: CASATGENTEAFF.

The sample holds a few counts of this clonotype. V usage is TRBV7-2 and J usage is TRBJ2-5; 12 bases match TRBD2. J lost 5 bases, V lost 4 bases, and 8 bases had no gene match. The germline CDR1 and CDR2 sequences are SGHTA and FQGNSA. This CDR3 has 16 residues. The CDR3 spells CASSSLLAGGLETQYF. DNA of the CDR3: TGTGCCAGCAGCTCATTACTAGCGGGAGGTTTGGAGACCCAGTACTTC.